Listed below are T cell receptor beta chains from one sample, sequenced in a study of shared clonotypes between healthy human individuals. The assay was immunoSEQ multiplex PCR, and TCRdb's table has in-frame clones only and misses some. Here the sample spans approximately 1.1 million clones, roughly 74% being singletons. Specimen: memory CD4+ T cells from PBMCs. Source of these receptors: a man aged 18 to 29 in good health. Some clones in this sample may be carry-over from other donors' samples. CDR3s include the opening cysteine and the closing phenylalanine or tryptophan. The D gene is left open where the match is weak. Rows give clone size only sometimes, using once, few, many, or a class for an expanded clone.

abundance,j_gene,v_gene,d_gene,CDR3aa,CDR3nt
NA,TRBJ2-2,TRBV7-2,NA,CASSLNTNTGELFF,TGTGCCAGCAGCTTAAATACAAACACCGGGGAGCTGTTTTTT
NA,TRBJ1-4,TRBV21-1,NA,CASSKDGQGPEKLFF,TGTGCCAGCAGCAAAGATGGACAGGGTCCTGAAAAACTGTTTTTT
NA,TRBJ2-1,TRBV7-3,NA,CASSLIGSNYNEQFF,TGTGCCAGCAGCTTAATAGGCTCGAACTACAATGAGCAGTTCTTC
NA,TRBJ2-2,TRBV7-8,TRBD2,CASSRTSGANTGELFF,TGTGCCAGCAGCCGGACTAGCGGCGCGAACACCGGGGAGCTGTTTTTT
NA,TRBJ2-7,TRBV27,TRBD1,CASSRHRGTYEQYF,TGTGCCAGCAGTAGACACAGGGGCACCTACGAGCAGTACTTC
NA,TRBJ2-7,TRBV7-9,NA,CASSSSGPSYEQYF,TGTGCCAGCAGCTCTTCGGGCCCCTCCTACGAGCAGTACTTC
NA,TRBJ1-2,TRBV18,NA,CASSDGPLGGYTF,TGTGCCAGCTCCGATGGCCCCCTCGGGGGCTACACCTTC
few,TRBJ2-1,TRBV27,NA,CASSLRYGMGRYNEQFF,TGTGCCAGCAGTTTACGATACGGAATGGGGAGATACAATGAGCAGTTCTTC
NA,TRBJ2-7,TRBV5-1,TRBD2,CASSLVAGGREEQYF,TGCGCCAGCAGCTTGGTGGCGGGGGGCAGAGAAGAGCAGTACTTC
NA,TRBJ2-3,TRBV11-2,TRBD2,CASSLGGREYF,TGTGCCAGCAGCTTAGGGGGGAGGGAGTATTTT
NA,TRBJ1-1,TRBV29-1,NA,CSVESGNTEAFF,TGCAGCGTTGAGTCCGGGAACACTGAAGCTTTCTTT
NA,TRBJ2-7,TRBV6-6,TRBD1,CASTQGAVEQYF,TGTGCCAGCACCCAGGGGGCGGTTGAGCAGTACTTC
NA,TRBJ2-5,TRBV27,TRBD1,CASSISTGGGETQYF,TGTGCCAGCAGTATATCGACAGGGGGAGGGGAGACCCAGTACTTC
NA,TRBJ2-7,TRBV2,NA,CASSEGRYEQYF,TGTGCCAGCAGTGAAGGGCGATACGAGCAGTACTTC
many,TRBJ1-2,TRBV7-2,NA,CASSLYGYGYTF,TGTGCCAGCAGCTTATATGGCTATGGCTACACCTTC
NA,TRBJ2-3,TRBV27,NA,CASSFLGETPDTQYF,TGTGCCAGCAGTTTCTTGGGGGAGACCCCAGATACGCAGTATTTT
once,TRBJ1-1,TRBV19,NA,CASRRTEGYRLGTEAFF,TGTGCCAGTAGGAGGACGGAGGGGTATCGTTTGGGCACTGAAGCTTTCTTT
NA,TRBJ1-2,TRBV5-5,NA,CASSVPPDGFYGYTF,TGTGCCAGCAGCGTACCCCCGGATGGGTTTTATGGCTACACCTTC
NA,TRBJ2-7,TRBV18,NA,CASSPPALSSYEQYF,TGTGCCAGCTCACCACCGGCTCTTAGCTCCTACGAGCAGTACTTC
once,TRBJ1-3,TRBV5-6,NA,CASSLSGSGNTIYF,TGTGCCAGCAGCTTGTCCGGCTCTGGAAACACCATATATTTT
NA,TRBJ2-7,TRBV15,NA,CATSRGVGVFYEQYF,TGTGCCACCAGCAGAGGGGTGGGGGTTTTCTACGAGCAGTACTTC
NA,TRBJ2-4,TRBV27,NA,CASSTAELAKNIQYF,TGTGCCAGCTCCACTGCAGAATTAGCCAAAAACATTCAGTACTTC
NA,TRBJ1-4,TRBV5-8,TRBD1,CASSRGQGGGEKLFF,TGTGCCAGCAGCAGAGGACAGGGAGGCGGTGAAAAACTGTTTTTT
NA,TRBJ2-7,TRBV30,NA,CAWSAVYEQYF,TGTGCCTGGAGTGCCGTTTACGAGCAGTACTTC
NA,TRBJ2-2,TRBV7-9,NA,CASSLKGTGELFF,TGTGCCAGCAGCTTAAAAGGCACCGGGGAGCTGTTTTTT
NA,TRBJ1-5,TRBV6-1,TRBD1,CASDRGTGNQPQHF,TGTGCCAGCGATCGCGGGACAGGCAATCAGCCCCAGCATTTT
NA,TRBJ2-3,TRBV18,TRBD2,CASSPTTSGRRTDTQYF,TGTGCCAGCTCACCAACGACTAGCGGGAGACGCACAGATACGCAGTATTTT
NA,TRBJ1-3,TRBV7-6,TRBD1,CASSDPRGAGGNTIYF,TGTGCCAGCAGCGATCCCAGGGGGGCTGGCGGAAACACCATATATTTT
once,TRBJ2-3,TRBV11-2,NA,CASSRRAADPTDTQYF,TGTGCCAGCAGCCGCCGGGCTGCCGATCCCACAGATACGCAGTATTTT
NA,TRBJ1-1,TRBV2,NA,CASSERHQMNTEAFF,TGTGCCAGCAGTGAGCGACACCAAATGAACACTGAAGCTTTCTTT
NA,TRBJ1-1,TRBV30,NA,CAWSVNRGEAFF,TGTGCCTGGAGTGTGAATCGGGGGGAAGCTTTCTTT
NA,TRBJ2-7,TRBV9,NA,CASSATGAYEQYF,TGTGCCAGCAGCGCCACCGGCGCCTACGAGCAGTACTTC
NA,TRBJ2-1,TRBV5-1,TRBD2,CASSLGVSGTSAYNEQFF,TGCGCCAGCAGCTTGGGGGTCTCTGGGACTAGCGCTTACAATGAGCAGTTCTTC
NA,TRBJ1-2,TRBV7-2,TRBD1,CASSSDRGNGYTF,TGTGCCAGCAGCAGCGACAGGGGGAATGGCTACACCTTC
NA,TRBJ2-7,TRBV2,TRBD2,CASSVASGRAGYEQYF,TGTGCCAGCAGTGTGGCTAGCGGGAGGGCTGGGTACGAGCAGTACTTC
NA,TRBJ2-1,TRBV14,TRBD2,CASSQETSGRRNEQFF,TGTGCCAGCAGCCAAGAGACTAGCGGGAGGAGAAATGAGCAGTTCTTC
NA,TRBJ2-5,TRBV28,NA,CASSFIGRETQYF,TGTGCCAGCAGTTTCATAGGTCGAGAGACCCAGTACTTC
NA,TRBJ2-5,TRBV5-4,NA,CASRAGNVQGETQYF,TGTGCCAGCAGAGCGGGGAACGTACAGGGAGAGACCCAGTACTTC
NA,TRBJ1-6,TRBV10-2,NA,CASSESDSPLHF,TGCGCCAGCAGTGAGTCGGATTCACCCCTCCACTTT
NA,TRBJ2-2,TRBV19,TRBD1,CASSPGQGRRTGELFF,TGTGCCAGTAGTCCAGGACAGGGACGGAGGACCGGGGAGCTGTTTTTT
NA,TRBJ2-5,TRBV7-8,NA,CASSSKAGGYGETQYF,TGTGCCAGCAGCTCGAAGGCAGGGGGGTATGGAGAGACCCAGTACTTC
once,TRBJ1-1,TRBV2,NA,CASTGQTNTEAFF,TGTGCCAGCACCGGACAGACGAACACTGAAGCTTTCTTT
NA,TRBJ1-1,TRBV7-2,NA,CASSLAPWGYTEAFF,TGTGCCAGCAGCTTAGCTCCTTGGGGCTACACTGAAGCTTTCTTT
once,TRBJ2-7,TRBV7-9,NA,CASSLAGSGEQYF,TGTGCCAGCAGCTTAGCTGGCAGCGGCGAGCAGTACTTC
NA,TRBJ2-3,TRBV7-2,NA,CASSFLGGRTDTQYF,TGTGCCAGCAGCTTTTTAGGGGGGAGAACAGATACGCAGTATTTT
NA,TRBJ2-1,TRBV6-5,TRBD1,CASSYKDRGTNEQFF,TGTGCCAGCAGTTATAAGGACAGGGGTACCAATGAGCAGTTCTTC
NA,TRBJ1-2,TRBV27,NA,CASSPTGTNYGYTF,TGTGCCAGCAGCCCGACAGGAACCAACTATGGCTACACCTTC
NA,TRBJ2-7,TRBV9,TRBD2,CASSSRLAAYEQYF,TGTGCCAGCAGCTCTCGACTAGCGGCCTACGAGCAGTACTTC
NA,TRBJ2-7,TRBV4-2,NA,CASSQDPTGYEQYF,TGTGCCAGCAGCCAAGATCCTACGGGGTACGAGCAGTACTTC
NA,TRBJ1-1,TRBV5-1,NA,CASSLATSGLERSTEAFF,TGCGCCAGCAGCTTGGCCACCTCAGGGTTGGAGCGGAGCACTGAAGCTTTCTTT